The 16 T cell receptor beta chains given below trace back to one sample, sequenced in a study of STAT5B mutations in CD4+ large granular lymphocyte leukemia. Generated by immunoSEQ multiplex PCR, the TCRdb table keeps only in-frame clones and is missing some. The sample holds more than 25,000 clones, around 80% seen once. Specimen: CD4+ T cells from blood buffy coats. The receptor set was obtained from a human donor in good health.

The chain is built from TRBV27 and TRBJ1-2; D is possibly TRBD1 (5 bases). The CDR3 contains 17 residues. CDR1 and CDR2 from the germline V gene are MNHEY and SMNVEV (reference sequence). Trimming took off 5 bases at V and 1 base at J, with 20 bases between the two ends. This CDR3 is CASSPLTTGSLNYGYTF. DNA for the CDR3: TGTGCCAGCAGTCCACTGACCACAGGTTCCCTTAACTATGGCTACACCTTC.

CDR3: CASSPTGSTGELFF. In nucleotides, the CDR3 is TGCGCCAGCAGCCCAACAGGGAGCACCGGGGAGCTGTTTTTT. This chain connects TRBV5-1 to TRBJ2-2; possible D gene TRBD1, 6 bases. The CDR3 spans 14 residues. Trimming took off 4 bases at V and 4 bases at J, with 11 bases between the two ends. Germline V CDR1 and CDR2: SGHRS, YFSETQ.

The chain recombines TRBV5-1 with TRBJ2-2; 11 positions agree with TRBD1. Germline assignment: CDR1 SGHRS and CDR2 YFSETQ. The CDR3 totals 16 residues. V was clipped by 4 bases and J by 4 bases; unmatched bases: 6. CDR3 nucleotide sequence: TGCGCCAGCAGCATAGGACAGGGGGCGTCCACCGGGGAGCTGTTTTTT. It translates to CASSIGQGASTGELFF.

This clone has only a few counts. V and J are TRBV6-5 and TRBJ1-1; maybe TRBD1 (5 bases). V lost 6 bases to trimming and J lost 6 bases, with 17 bases between them. The length of the CDR3 is 14 residues. CDR1 MNHEY and CDR2 SVGAGI come from the germline V gene. The chain's CDR3 is CASSRQGFLAEAFF. The CDR3 DNA sequence: TGTGCCAGCAGCCGCCAGGGATTTCTTGCTGAAGCTTTCTTT.

The chain is built from TRBV27 and TRBJ2-7; D gene uncertain. Trimming stripped 1 base from V and 2 bases from J, with 9 bases between. Germline loops: CDR1 MNHEY, CDR2 SMNVEV (reference sequence). This CDR3 contains 14 residues. CDR3 nucleotides: TGTGCCAGCAGTTTATACCCAGGAACCTACGAGCAGTACGTC. It specifies CASSLYPGTYEQYV.

This sequence joins TRBV28 and TRBJ1-1; no definite D call. The CDR3 is 11 amino acids. Germline lookup yields CDR1 MDHEN and CDR2 SYDVKM. V lost 6 bases to trimming and J lost 5 bases, with 7 bases between them. This chain's CDR3 is CASRGPTEAFF. CDR3 nucleotide sequence: TGTGCCAGCAGAGGTCCAACTGAAGCTTTCTTT.

J is TRBJ2-1 and V is TRBV5-6; the match to TRBD1 covers 9 bases. The J segment lost 6 bases and the V segment lost 4 bases, leaving 8 bases of the junction unmatched. The CDR3 contains 15 residues. Germline V gene sequence: CDR1 SGHDT, CDR2 YYEEEE. The CDR3 loop is CASSNGQGSRNEQFF. CDR3 nucleotides: TGTGCCAGCAGCAACGGACAGGGGTCGCGCAATGAGCAGTTCTTC.

This clone appeared a single time. This sequence joins TRBV2 and TRBJ2-3; a possible D gene is TRBD1 (5 bases). V lost 7 bases and J 2 bases, leaving 22 bases between the germline ends. The CDR3 covers 17 residues. The germline V gene has CDR1 SNHLY and CDR2 FYNNEI. CDR3 coding DNA: TGTGCCAGCACTCAACCCCGGACAAGGGGCGACACAGATACGCAGTATTTT. Translated: CASTQPRTRGDTDTQYF.

The chain couples TRBV28 to TRBJ1-1; 7 bases fit TRBD1. Trimming removed 7 bases from V and 1 base from J; junction bases left unmatched: 6. CDR3 size: 14 residues. Germline CDR1 is MDHEN and CDR2 is SYDVKM. The CDR3 protein is CASKHRGPNTEAFF. CDR3 sequence (DNA): TGTGCCAGCAAACACAGGGGACCGAACACTGAAGCTTTCTTT.

The J gene is TRBJ1-3, the V gene TRBV14; no definite D call. The V and J ends lost 0 bases and 0 bases respectively, with 9 bases between them. Germline V gene lookup returns CDR1 SGHDN and CDR2 FVKESK. The CDR3 has 16 residues. CDR3 DNA: TGTGCCAGCAGCCAAGATCGGTTGACCTCTGGAAACACCATATATTTT. Its translation: CASSQDRLTSGNTIYF.

CDR3 sequence: CASSPQRQGDYEQYF. Here the CDR3 DNA reads TGTGCCAGTAGTCCCCAAAGACAGGGGGACTACGAGCAGTACTTC. The V gene is TRBV19, the J gene TRBJ2-7; 9 nucleotides agree with TRBD1. V lost 5 bases, J lost 3 bases, and 8 bases stayed unmatched. The CDR3 consists of 15 residues. Per the germline V gene, CDR1 is LNHDA and CDR2 is SQIVND (reference sequence). Using reference TRBV19 and TRBJ2-7 for the parts outside the CDR3, the full variable domain is DGGITQSPKYLFRKEGQNVTLSCEQNLNHDAMYWYRQDPGQGLRLIYYSQIVNDFQKGDIAEGYSVSREKKESFPLTVTSAQKNPTAFYLCASSPQRQGDYEQYFGPGTRLTVT.

In nucleotides, the CDR3 is TGTGCCAGTAGTATAGGGCCTAGCCCCTCCTACAATGAGCAGTTCTTC. Protein sequence: CASSIGPSPSYNEQFF. The chain couples TRBV19 to TRBJ2-1, with a possible D match to TRBD2 (5 bases). V dropped 1 base and J dropped 0 bases, with 10 bases sitting between them. Germline loops: CDR1 LNHDA, CDR2 SQIVND (reference sequence). The CDR3 sequence is 16 residues long.

This sequence joins TRBV28 and TRBJ1-5; a weak D match, TRBD1 (5 bases). Trimming took off 7 bases at V and 3 bases at J, with 16 bases between the two ends. The CDR3 runs 15 residues. The germline V gene encodes CDR1 MDHEN and CDR2 SYDVKM. This chain's CDR3 is CASTGWGRLNQPQHF. CDR3 bases: TGTGCCAGCACCGGCTGGGGCAGGCTCAATCAGCCCCAGCATTTT.

The chain recombines TRBV5-4 with TRBJ1-4; possibly TRBD1 for D (6 bases). V was trimmed by 4 bases and J by 6 bases, leaving 13 bases between them. The CDR3 runs to 14 residues. CDR1 SGHNT and CDR2 YYREEE come from the germline V gene (reference sequence). Written as DNA, the CDR3 is TGTGCCAGCAGCCAACGACAGGCCGATGAAAAACTGTTTTTT. It is translated as CASSQRQADEKLFF.

J is TRBJ2-1 and V is TRBV6-5, with no clear D. V lost 0 bases and J 4 bases, leaving 7 bases between the germline ends. From germline, CDR1 is MNHEY and CDR2 SVGAGI. CDR3 size: 14 residues. CDR3 in amino acids: CASSYSMGYNEQFF. In DNA form, the CDR3 reads TGTGCCAGCAGTTACTCGATGGGTTACAATGAGCAGTTCTTC.

The genes are TRBV6-1 and TRBJ2-1, with TRBD1 identical over 10 bases. This CDR3 comprises 15 residues. After removal of 3 bases from V and 3 bases from J, the junction contained 2 bases not matched to a gene. Germline lookup yields CDR1 MNHNS and CDR2 SASEGT. CDR3 nucleotide sequence: TGTGCCAGCAGTGAGTGGGACAGGGGCTACAATGAGCAGTTCTTC. This codes for CASSEWDRGYNEQFF.